The 14 T cell receptor beta chains reported below all come from one sample, sequenced in a study of CD8+CD57+ T cells in acquired aplastic anemia. Genomic DNA, the template, was used for profiling of the TCR beta VDJ and CDR3. MiXCR was run by TCRdb on the reads, yielding one entry per CDR3 protein. The sample includes about 180,000 distinct CDR3 sequences, around half of them seen just once. The sample consisted of sorted CD4+, CD8+, or CD8+CD57+ T cells (not recorded which) from PBMCs. Receptor source: a human donor in good health.

CDR3: CASENRRNSYEQYF. In nucleotides, the CDR3 is TGTGCCAGTGAGAACAGGCGAAACTCCTACGAGCAGTACTTC. The chain couples TRBV18 to TRBJ2-7, with D perhaps matching TRBD1 (5 bases). V was cut by 9 bases and J by 0 bases, with 15 bases left in between. CDR1 KGHSH and CDR2 LQKENI come from the germline V gene. The CDR3 has 14 residues.

The chain combines TRBV10-3 with TRBJ2-6, with D uncertain. The V end lost 3 bases, the J end lost 0 bases, and 3 bases lay between the germline ends. This CDR3 is built from 14 residues. The germline gives CDR1 ENHRY, CDR2 SYGVKD. The CDR3 nucleotides read TGTGCCATCAGTGACAGCTCTGGGGCCAACGTCCTGACTTTC. Translating gives CAISDSSGANVLTF.

The rearrangement links TRBV24-1 to TRBJ1-6; D remains ambiguous. Germline V gene lookup returns CDR1 KGHDR and CDR2 SFDVKD. This CDR3 has 14 residues. V was cut by 1 base and J by 8 bases, with 8 bases left in between. The chain's CDR3 is CATSDFAGHSPLHF. The CDR3 nucleotides are TGTGCCACCAGTGATTTCGCAGGCCATTCACCCCTCCACTTT.

This clonotype was detected ten times or more. This chain links TRBV7-8 with TRBJ2-7, with D possibly matching TRBD1 (5 bases). Trimming took off 5 bases at V and 8 bases at J, with 13 bases between the two ends. The CDR3 spans 12 residues. The germline V gene has CDR1 SGHVS and CDR2 FQNEAQ. In DNA, the CDR3 is TGTGCCAGCAGCACCCGACAGAGCAAGCAGTACTTC. Its translation is CASSTRQSKQYF.

A note on this clonotype: A much larger clonotype is one base distant, so this may be a read error. The chain carries TRBV4-1 and TRBJ1-4; D is unclear. From germline, CDR1 is MGHRA and CDR2 YSYEKL. This CDR3 is built from 11 residues. CDR3: CASSQWEGLSF. CDR3 DNA: TGCGCCAGCAGCCAATGGGAGGGTCTGTCTTTT.

This clonotype was counted at least ten times. CDR3 amino acids: CSARIGPTTYSNQPQHF. CDR3 DNA sequence: TGCAGTGCTAGGATCGGGCCGACGACTTATAGCAATCAGCCCCAGCATTTT. The chain uses TRBV20-1 and TRBJ1-5, with D uncertain. This CDR3 contains 17 residues. CDR1 is DFQATT and CDR2 is SNEGSKA in the germline V gene (reference sequence). Trimming took off 3 bases at V and 0 bases at J, with 18 bases between the two ends.

The chain employs TRBV19 and TRBJ1-1; D unresolved. The CDR3 extends over 13 amino acids. Trimming left V 4 bases short and J 0 bases short, with 6 bases between. In germline, CDR1 is LNHDA, CDR2 SQIVND (reference sequence). The CDR3 spells CASSTSVNTEAFF. DNA of the CDR3: TGTGCCAGTAGTACCTCAGTGAACACTGAAGCTTTCTTT.

In this sample, this clonotype turned up many times. This sequence joins TRBV4-1 and TRBJ1-5; a possible D gene is TRBD1 (5 bases). The CDR3 loop spans 14 amino acids. Germline-derived CDR1 and CDR2 are MGHRA and YSYEKL. Trimming removed 2 bases at V and 5 bases at J, with 10 bases between. The CDR3 loop reads CASSQQGVDQPQHF. DNA for the CDR3: TGCGCCAGCAGCCAACAGGGTGTCGATCAGCCCCAGCATTTT.

The J gene is TRBJ1-2, the V gene TRBV18, with D perhaps matching TRBD1 (5 bases). Germline values: CDR1 KGHSH, CDR2 LQKENI. CDR3 length: 15 amino acids. V was clipped by 4 bases and J by 8 bases, with 20 bases between them. CDR3 amino acids: CASSLLAVPDSGYTF. CDR3 nucleotide sequence: TGTGCCAGCTCACTTTTGGCCGTTCCCGACAGCGGCTACACCTTC.

The gene calls are TRBV29-1 and TRBJ2-7; unclear D gene. CDR1 is SQVTM and CDR2 is ANQGSEA in the germline V gene. The CDR3 length is 14 residues. V was trimmed by 4 bases and J by 0 bases, leaving 13 bases between them. In DNA form, the CDR3 reads TGCAGCGTTGGCCCTCCTGGGGACTCCTACGAGCAGTACTTC. Protein: CSVGPPGDSYEQYF.

The chain employs TRBV25-1 and TRBJ1-2, with TRBD1 identical over 10 bases. After removal of 6 bases from V and 3 bases from J, the junction contained 4 bases not matched to a gene. CDR1 is MGHDK and CDR2 is SYGVNS in the germline V gene. The CDR3 extends over 14 amino acids. This chain's CDR3 is CASSGTGVHYGYTF. In DNA form, the CDR3 reads TGTGCCAGCAGCGGGACAGGGGTCCACTATGGCTACACCTTC.

This clonotype was seen ten or more times. This chain joins TRBV5-1 and TRBJ2-2, with 10 bases aligning to TRBD2. CDR1 and CDR2 (germline): SGHRS, YFSETQ. The CDR3 contains 14 residues. After removal of 4 bases from V and 7 bases from J, the junction contained 4 bases not matched to a gene. The CDR3 coding sequence is TGCGCCAGCAGCCCCGGGACTAGCGTCGGGGAGCTGTTTTTT. Amino acids: CASSPGTSVGELFF.

Ten or more counts support this clonotype. This sequence joins TRBV7-3 and TRBJ2-1; 11 bases align to TRBD2. Trimming took 5 bases from V and 8 from J; bases not matched to a gene: 8. Germline V CDR1 and CDR2: SGHTA, FQGTGA. The CDR3 runs to 15 residues. The CDR3 sequence is CASSPRLAGGDEQFF. The DNA for the CDR3 is TGTGCCAGCAGCCCCCGCCTAGCGGGAGGCGATGAGCAGTTCTTC.

This sequence joins TRBV13 and TRBJ2-7; 10 positions match TRBD2. The trim removed 0 bases at V and 0 bases at J, leaving 2 bases unmatched. The germline gives CDR1 PRHDT, CDR2 FYEKMQ (reference sequence). The CDR3 covers 16 residues. This chain's CDR3 is CASSLGGLAFSYEQYF. The CDR3 DNA sequence: TGTGCCAGCAGCTTAGGGGGACTAGCGTTCTCCTACGAGCAGTACTTC.